The 26 T cell receptor beta chains given below trace back to one sample, sequenced in a study of cytomegalovirus exposure and HLA in healthy donors. The primer mix had 60 Vbeta and 13 Jbeta primers. Here immunoSEQ multiplex PCR was the method, and the copy in TCRdb shows in-frame clones only, minus some. The sample shows some 200,000 clones, and around 0.7% sits with its ten largest clones. The material sequenced was PBMCs. These receptors all come from a boy younger than 18 in good health and CMV-seronegative.

The chain couples TRBV7-2 to TRBJ1-5; 7 bases fit TRBD1. CDR3 length equals 17 residues. Germline V gene sequence: CDR1 SGHTA, CDR2 FQGNSA. Trimming cost V 1 base and J 2 bases; bases outside gene matches: 8. This chain's CDR3 is CASSLGLGGVGNQPQHF. The CDR3 region has the DNA TGTGCCAGCAGCTTAGGCTTAGGGGGCGTTGGCAATCAGCCCCAGCATTTT. Based on the CDR3 plus reference TRBV7-2 and TRBJ1-5, the full variable domain is GAGVSQSPSNKVTEKGKDVELRCDPISGHTALYWYRQSLGQGLEFLIYFQGNSAPDKSGLPSDRFSAERTGGSVSTLTIQRTQQEDSAVYLCASSLGLGGVGNQPQHFGDGTRLSIL.

The V and J genes are TRBV5-4 and TRBJ2-7; D is perhaps TRBD1 (5 bases). V was trimmed by 1 base and J by 0 bases, leaving 14 bases between them. Germline-derived CDR1 and CDR2 are SGHNT and YYREEE (reference sequence). CDR3 length equals 16 residues. Here the CDR3 DNA reads TGTGCCAGCAGCTTGATAAGGGGAATACTCTCCTACGAGCAGTACTTC. Translated, it gives CASSLIRGILSYEQYF. Variable domain in full (rest from reference TRBV5-4 and TRBJ2-7): ETGVTQSPTHLIKTRGQQVTLRCSSQSGHNTVSWYQQALGQGPQFIFQYYREEENGRGNFPPRFSGLQFPNYSSELNVNALELDDSALYLCASSLIRGILSYEQYFGPGTRLTVT.

The chain links TRBV5-1 to TRBJ2-5; 9 bases are a match to TRBD2. The J call may be mistaken, given a closer DNA end match to TRBJ2-7. Germline loops: CDR1 SGHRS, CDR2 YFSETQ. This CDR3 contains 14 residues. The CDR3 here is CASSFNLAGYEQYF. The DNA of the CDR3 is TGCGCCAGCAGCTTCAATCTAGCGGGATACGAGCAGTACTTC.

The chain is built from TRBV5-4 and TRBJ1-2; D not certain. V was clipped by 0 bases and J by 5 bases, with 11 bases between them. CDR1 is SGHNT, CDR2 YYREEE, per germline (reference sequence). The CDR3 consists of 14 residues. The CDR3 DNA reads TGTGCCAGCAGCTTGGGTACAGCTACATATGGCTACACCTTC. Its translation: CASSLGTATYGYTF.

As to this clone: An end of the junction differs from the germline gene, which may be a read error. The chain uses TRBV2 and TRBJ1-5; tentative D call: TRBD1 (6 bases). From germline, CDR1 is SNHLY and CDR2 FYNNEI. CDR3 size: 12 residues. CDR3 residues: CASRASDSQKYF. The DNA of the CDR3 is TGTGCCAGCAGAGCTTCGGACAGCCAAAAGTATTTT.

The chain recombines TRBV5-3 with TRBJ2-3; possible D gene TRBD2, 7 bases. TRBV5-3 qualifies as an ORF whose function is uncertain. The CDR3 spans 16 residues. V dropped 0 bases and J dropped 2 bases, with 13 bases sitting between them. CDR3 coding DNA: TGTGCCAGAAGCTTGGAACGGGGGGCTGACACAGATACGCAGTATTTT. This sequence encodes CARSLERGADTDTQYF.

The chain couples TRBV7-3 to TRBJ2-3, with D maybe TRBD2 (5 bases). The CDR3 totals 13 residues. Trimming stripped 2 bases from V and 3 bases from J, with 6 bases between. In germline, CDR1 is SGHTA, CDR2 FQGTGA. The CDR3 is CASSLSGTDTQYF. The CDR3 region has the DNA TGTGCCAGCAGCTTATCGGGGACAGATACGCAGTATTTT. The full variable domain, in which reference TRBV7-3 and TRBJ2-3 provide the parts outside the CDR3, is GAGVSQTPSNKVTEKGKYVELRCDPISGHTALYWYRQSLGQGPEFLIYFQGTGAADDSGLPNDRFFAVRPEGSVSTLKIQRTERGDSAVYLCASSLSGTDTQYFGPGTRLTVL.

The chain joins TRBV5-1 to TRBJ2-3, with no clear D. In germline, CDR1 is SGHRS, CDR2 YFSETQ. The V end lost 0 bases, the J end lost 0 bases, and 14 bases lay between the germline ends. CDR3 length: 17 residues. The CDR3 region has the DNA TGCGCCAGCAGCTTGGATGGTAGCTCTCTGAGCACAGATACGCAGTATTTT. Its translation: CASSLDGSSLSTDTQYF. Based on the CDR3 plus reference TRBV5-1 and TRBJ2-3, the full variable domain is KAGVTQTPRYLIKTRGQQVTLSCSPISGHRSVSWYQQTPGQGLQFLFEYFSETQRNKGNFPGRFSGRQFSNSRSEMNVSTLELGDSALYLCASSLDGSSLSTDTQYFGPGTRLTVL.

The chain combines TRBV6-5 with TRBJ2-1; the D gene is possibly TRBD1 (5 bases). This CDR3 is 14 amino acids long. Trimming shortened V by 4 bases and J by 0 bases, and 7 bases separated the two germline ends. Germline values: CDR1 MNHEY, CDR2 SVGAGI. The CDR3 region has the DNA TGTGCCAGCAGTTTCAGGGCCTCCTACAATGAGCAGTTCTTC. As protein: CASSFRASYNEQFF.

This chain links TRBV27 with TRBJ2-1; D ambiguous. V was pared by 5 bases and J by 6 bases, with 11 bases between. There are 13 residues in the CDR3. Germline assignment: CDR1 MNHEY and CDR2 SMNVEV (reference sequence). The CDR3 loop is CASSAERSNEQFF. As DNA, the CDR3 is TGTGCCAGCAGTGCCGAGAGGTCCAATGAGCAGTTCTTC.

The chain recombines TRBV19 with TRBJ2-7, with D perhaps TRBD1 (5 bases). V was cut by 8 bases and J by 3 bases, with 17 bases left in between. Germline V CDR1 and CDR2: LNHDA, SQIVND (reference sequence). The CDR3 covers 14 residues. CDR3 DNA sequence: TGTGCCAGTTCCCGCCAAAGCCAGGGCTACGAGCAGTACTTC. This translates into CASSRQSQGYEQYF.

V is TRBV14 and J is TRBJ2-2; 7 bases fit TRBD1. In germline, CDR1 is SGHDN, CDR2 FVKESK. The length of the CDR3 is 14 residues. The V gene end was trimmed by 5 bases and the J gene end by 7 bases; junction bases not matched to a gene: 7. The CDR3 DNA reads as TGTGCCAGCAGCATGACAGGGTTTATCGGGGAGCTGTTTTTT. Amino acids: CASSMTGFIGELFF.

This sequence joins TRBV7-6 and TRBJ2-7; D possibly corresponds to TRBD2 (5 bases). V lost 5 bases, J lost 3 bases, and 11 bases lay in between. The CDR3 consists of 13 residues. CDR1 and CDR2 (germline): SGHVS, FNYEAQ. CDR3 sequence reads: CASSLGLGYEQYF. In DNA form, the CDR3 reads TGTGCCAGCAGCCTCGGACTCGGCTACGAGCAGTACTTC.

The chain employs TRBV9 and TRBJ1-1, with D uncertain. The CDR3 sequence is 14 residues long. V lost 0 bases to trimming and J lost 3 bases, with 9 bases between them. The germline V gene has CDR1 SGDLS and CDR2 YYNGEE. CDR3 region: CASSVARRDTEAFF. The CDR3 DNA follows: TGTGCCAGCAGCGTAGCCAGGAGGGACACTGAAGCTTTCTTT.

This chain joins TRBV7-6 and TRBJ2-3; 8 nucleotides agree with TRBD2. The trim removed 5 bases at V and 3 bases at J, leaving 13 bases unmatched. CDR1 is SGHVS, CDR2 FNYEAQ, per germline. This CDR3 region has 17 residues. The DNA of the CDR3 is TGTGCCAGCAGCCCTTTTAAGACGGGGGGGGTGACAGATACGCAGTATTTT. This codes for CASSPFKTGGVTDTQYF.

This rearrangement joins TRBV11-2 to TRBJ2-5; D possibly corresponds to TRBD2 (5 bases). With the DNA end fitting TRBJ2-7 better, the J assignment may be wrong. The germline gives CDR1 SGHAT, CDR2 FQNNGV. This CDR3 has 14 amino acids. The CDR3 coding sequence is TGTGCCAGCAGCACCAGGACTGAGACTAACGAGCAGTACTTC. Amino acids: CASSTRTETNEQYF.

This chain links TRBV18 with TRBJ2-7; the D gene is possibly TRBD2 (5 bases). In germline, CDR1 is KGHSH, CDR2 LQKENI. Trimming took 2 bases from V and 0 from J, leaving 8 bases between them. This CDR3 has 14 residues. This CDR3 is CASSPDRGSYEQYF. CDR3 DNA sequence: TGTGCCAGCTCACCAGATCGGGGCTCCTACGAGCAGTACTTC.

The genes are TRBV30 and TRBJ2-4; 9 bases line up with TRBD2. There are 17 residues in the CDR3. The germline gives CDR1 GTSNPN, CDR2 SVGIG (reference sequence). J lost 0 bases, V lost 5 bases, and 11 bases had no gene match. CDR3 nucleotide sequence: TGTGCCTGGTTAAAGCGGGGGGACTCCCGAGCCAAAAACATTCAGTACTTC. This translates into CAWLKRGDSRAKNIQYF. Full variable domain (rest looked up from reference TRBV30 and TRBJ2-4): SQTIHQWPATLVQPVGSPLSLECTVEGTSNPNLYWYRQAAGRGLQLLFYSVGIGQISSEVPQNLSASRPQDRQFILSSKKLLLSDSGFYLCAWLKRGDSRAKNIQYFGAGTRLSVL.

The genes are TRBV6-5 and TRBJ1-3; 8 bases fit TRBD1. The junction had 1 base not matched to a gene; V was cut back by 0 bases and J by 0 bases. The length of the CDR3 is 16 residues. The germline V gene has CDR1 MNHEY and CDR2 SVGAGI. The CDR3 protein is CASSYSGTGSGNTIYF. The CDR3 DNA reads TGTGCCAGCAGTTACTCCGGGACAGGCTCTGGAAACACCATATATTTT.

The chain is built from TRBV20-1 and TRBJ1-2, with 7 bases fitting TRBD1. The CDR3 sequence is 11 residues long. The germline CDR1 and CDR2 sequences are DFQATT and SNEGSKA (reference sequence). The CDR3 region has the DNA TGCAAGGGGGAAGACAGGGATGGCTACACCTTC. Amino acids: CKGEDRDGYTF.

The chain employs TRBV9 and TRBJ2-3, with 9 bases fitting TRBD2. The CDR3 runs 16 residues. The germline V gene encodes CDR1 SGDLS and CDR2 YYNGEE. The V gene end was trimmed by 3 bases and the J gene end by 6 bases; junction bases not matched to a gene: 11. This chain's CDR3 is CASSAGPQTSGDTQYF. The CDR3 DNA reads TGTGCCAGCAGCGCGGGACCTCAAACTAGCGGGGATACGCAGTATTTT. The full variable domain, rest sourced from reference TRBV9 and TRBJ2-3, is DSGVTQTPKHLITATGQRVTLRCSPRSGDLSVYWYQQSLDQGLQFLIQYYNGEERAKGNILERFSAQQFPDLHSELNLSSLELGDSALYFCASSAGPQTSGDTQYFGPGTRLTVL.

This chain joins TRBV6-1 and TRBJ1-2, with 7 nucleotides matching TRBD1. V shed 7 bases, J shed 6 bases, and the junction held 14 bases outside the gene matches. Germline V CDR1 and CDR2: MNHNS, SASEGT. This CDR3 comprises 15 residues. CDR3 DNA: TGTGCCAGCACCATTATTCGACAGGGTGCGGATGGCTACACCTTC. Translated, it gives CASTIIRQGADGYTF.

The CDR3: CASSLSGGRADTQYF. Written as DNA, the CDR3 is TGTGCCAGCAGCTTAAGCGGGGGAAGGGCAGATACGCAGTATTTT. This chain joins TRBV7-3 and TRBJ2-3; 7 nucleotides align to TRBD2. Unmatched junction bases numbered 5, after V lost 1 base and J lost 4 bases. The CDR3 extends over 15 amino acids. In germline, CDR1 is SGHTA, CDR2 FQGTGA.

The J gene is TRBJ2-2, the V gene TRBV7-3, with D hard to call. There are 16 residues in the CDR3. Germline V gene lookup returns CDR1 SGHTA and CDR2 FQGTGA. V lost 5 bases and J lost 2, with 15 bases in between. The CDR3 coding sequence is TGTGCCAGCAGCCCCGAGGCTACAATAAACACCGGGGAGCTGTTTTTT. Amino acids: CASSPEATINTGELFF.

CDR3 sequence reads: CASKIQGAHLNTEAFF. CDR3 bases: TGTGCCAGCAAAATACAGGGGGCTCACCTGAACACTGAAGCTTTCTTT. The chain carries TRBV6-6 and TRBJ1-1, with TRBD1 identical over 9 bases. V lost 7 bases, J lost 0 bases, and 9 bases stayed unmatched. The CDR3 runs 16 residues. Germline V lookup: CDR1 MNHNY, CDR2 SVGAGI (reference sequence).

The chain has TRBV12-5 and TRBJ2-1, with 11 bases fitting TRBD2. CDR1 and CDR2 (germline): LGHNT, FRNRAP. V gave up 3 bases and J gave up 5 bases; unmatched junction bases: 6. This CDR3 spans 16 amino acids. For the CDR3, the DNA is TGTGCTAGTGGTTTCCATAGCGGGGGGGTTAACAATGAGCAGTTCTTC. Translation gives CASGFHSGGVNNEQFF.